The 12 T cell receptor beta chains presented below share a single source sample, sequenced in a study of T cell repertoires in cytomegalovirus infection. Their target antigens are unknown. TCRdb redid the calling of the reads with MiXCR, one entry per CDR3 protein. The sample yields fewer than 350,000 distinct CDR3 sequences, almost 30% seen once. The input for sequencing was cultured PBMCs, taken from culture after CMV antigen stimulation. These TCRs come from a human donor in good health (CMV status not recorded). Some clones in this sample may be carry-over from other donors' samples.

This clonotype came up a few times. The J gene is TRBJ2-1, the V gene TRBV6-8; D remains ambiguous. V was clipped by 2 bases and J by 10 bases, with 6 bases between them. This CDR3 has 11 amino acids. The germline V gene has CDR1 MNHGY and CDR2 SAAAGT. As DNA, the CDR3 is TGTGCCAGCAGTTACATGGTCGAGCAGTTCTTC. This gives the protein CASSYMVEQFF.

The table lists this clonotype with a few counts. The genes are TRBV7-9 and TRBJ2-7, with 9 bases identical to TRBD1. There are 14 residues in the CDR3. Unmatched junction bases numbered 7, after V lost 6 bases and J lost 4 bases. Per germline, CDR1 SEHNR and CDR2 FQNEAQ (reference sequence). The CDR3 here is CASSRTGVIYEQYF. CDR3 bases: TGTGCCAGCAGTCGGACAGGGGTAATATACGAGCAGTACTTC.

The chain links TRBV6-5 to TRBJ2-2; no clear D gene. CDR1 and CDR2 from the germline V gene are MNHEY and SVGAGI. V lost 0 bases, J lost 7 bases, and 6 bases lay in between. This CDR3 has 13 residues. The CDR3 reads CASSYSSGGELFF. CDR3 DNA sequence: TGTGCCAGCAGTTACTCTTCCGGCGGGGAGCTGTTTTTT.

The rearrangement uses TRBV6-1 and TRBJ2-1; no definite D call. The CDR3 sequence is 12 residues long. From germline, CDR1 is MNHNS and CDR2 SASEGT. V was clipped by 5 bases and J by 8 bases, with 10 bases between them. CDR3 sequence reads: CASSTGGHEQFF. In nucleotides, the CDR3 is TGTGCCAGCAGTACGGGTGGTCATGAGCAGTTCTTC.

The rearrangement joins TRBV15 to TRBJ2-3; D call uncertain. Germline loops: CDR1 LNHNV, CDR2 YYDKDF (reference sequence). The CDR3 spans 12 residues. V gave up 3 bases and J gave up 2 bases, with 3 bases separating them. The CDR3 reads CATSRATDTQYF. The CDR3 coding sequence is TGTGCCACCAGCAGGGCCACAGATACGCAGTATTTT.

The chain recombines TRBV19 with TRBJ2-7; 8 positions match TRBD1. This CDR3 is 14 amino acids long. The germline V gene has CDR1 LNHDA and CDR2 SQIVND (reference sequence). V gave up 3 bases and J gave up 4 bases; unmatched junction bases: 5. CDR3 region: CASSIGTGLYEQYF. DNA of the CDR3: TGTGCCAGTAGTATCGGGACAGGCCTATACGAGCAGTACTTC.

This sequence joins TRBV14 and TRBJ2-5; tentative D call: TRBD2 (6 bases). CDR1 SGHDN and CDR2 FVKESK come from the germline V gene. The CDR3 covers 14 residues. Trimming removed 9 bases from V and 5 bases from J, with 19 bases in between. The CDR3 is CARGVGGPWETQYF. In DNA, the CDR3 is TGTGCCAGGGGGGTCGGAGGGCCATGGGAGACCCAGTACTTC.

The J gene is TRBJ2-1, the V gene TRBV5-4; 7 bases are a match to TRBD2. Trimming cost V 7 bases and J 8 bases; bases outside gene matches: 9. CDR3 length equals 13 residues. Germline lookup yields CDR1 SGHNT and CDR2 YYREEE (reference sequence). The CDR3 DNA reads TGTGCCAGCCATTTCGGGGAGGGGCATGAGCAGTTCTTC. It yields the protein CASHFGEGHEQFF.

J is TRBJ2-5 and V is TRBV18; D is ambiguous. This CDR3 comprises 15 residues. The V gene lost 1 base and the J gene lost 1 base, with 10 bases spanning the gap. CDR1 is KGHSH and CDR2 is LQKENI in the germline V gene. The CDR3 region has the DNA TGTGCCAGCTCACCACTTCAGGACGCCCAAGAGACCCAGTACTTC. Protein product: CASSPLQDAQETQYF.

This rearrangement joins TRBV6-6 to TRBJ1-2; no clear D gene. Trimming took 8 bases from V and 8 from J, leaving 15 bases between them. CDR1 MNHNY and CDR2 SVGAGI come from the germline V gene (reference sequence). The CDR3 is 12 residues long. CDR3 in amino acids: CASAFEDYGYTF. The DNA for the CDR3 is TGTGCCAGCGCCTTTGAAGATTACGGCTACACCTTC.

The genes are TRBV28 and TRBJ2-7; 8 nucleotides agree with TRBD2. This CDR3 spans 13 amino acids. J gave up 4 bases and V 4 bases, and 3 bases lay outside the gene matches. Looked up from germline, CDR1 is MDHEN and CDR2 is SYDVKM. CDR3 sequence reads: CASSWAGGYEQYF. DNA of the CDR3: TGTGCCAGCAGTTGGGCGGGAGGTTACGAGCAGTACTTC.

The rearrangement links TRBV7-2 to TRBJ1-5, with TRBD1 identical over 10 bases. Germline CDR1 reads SGHTA; CDR2 reads FQGNSA. The trim removed 6 bases at V and 3 bases at J, leaving 8 bases unmatched. The CDR3 has 16 residues. This CDR3 reads CASSPWGTGANQPQHF. The CDR3 DNA reads TGTGCCAGCAGTCCGTGGGGGACAGGGGCCAATCAGCCCCAGCATTTT. The full variable domain, in which reference TRBV7-2 and TRBJ1-5 provide the parts outside the CDR3, is GAGVSQSPSNKVTEKGKDVELRCDPISGHTALYWYRQSLGQGLEFLIYFQGNSAPDKSGLPSDRFSAERTGGSVSTLTIQRTQQEDSAVYLCASSPWGTGANQPQHFGDGTRLSIL.